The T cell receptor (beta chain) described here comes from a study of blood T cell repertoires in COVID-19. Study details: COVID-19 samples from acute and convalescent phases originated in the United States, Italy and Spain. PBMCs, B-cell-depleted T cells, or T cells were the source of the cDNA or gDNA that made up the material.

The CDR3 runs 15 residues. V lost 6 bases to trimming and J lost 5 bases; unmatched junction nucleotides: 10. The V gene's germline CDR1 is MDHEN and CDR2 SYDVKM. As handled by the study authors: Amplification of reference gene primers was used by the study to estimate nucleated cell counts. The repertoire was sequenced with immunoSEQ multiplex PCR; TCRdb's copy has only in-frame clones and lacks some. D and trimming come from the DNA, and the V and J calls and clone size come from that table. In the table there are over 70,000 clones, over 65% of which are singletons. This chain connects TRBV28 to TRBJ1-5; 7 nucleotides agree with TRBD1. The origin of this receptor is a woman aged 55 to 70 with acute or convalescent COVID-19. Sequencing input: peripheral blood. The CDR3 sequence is CASRTGDRVYQPQHF. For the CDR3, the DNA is TGTGCCAGCAGAACCGGTGACAGGGTATATCAGCCCCAGCATTTT.